These T cell receptor beta chains were read from a single sample in a study of blood T cell repertoires in COVID-19. Sequenced by immunoSEQ multiplex PCR; TCRdb stores in-frame clones only, minus some. This sample yields 200,000 to 250,000 clones, of which about 90% are seen a single time; roughly a tenth belongs to the top ten. The sample taken for sequencing was PBMCs or T cells enriched from blood (not recorded which). The receptors were gathered from a man aged 25 to 40 who had recovered from COVID-19. Each CDR3 is given with its conserved first and last residue. A D gene is named only where the DNA matches it firmly. Rows give clone size only sometimes, using once, few, many, or a class for an expanded clone.

CDR3,DNA,size,J,V,D,length
CASSVGGVSEAFF,TGTGCCAGCAGCGTAGGAGGAGTGAGTGAAGCTTTCTTT,once,TRBJ1-1,TRBV9,.,13
CASRPRPGISYNEQFF,TGTGCCAGCAGACCGCGGCCGGGGATATCCTACAATGAGCAGTTCTTC,.,TRBJ2-1,TRBV11-2,.,16
CASSLTGSNEKLFF,TGTGCCAGCAGCCTGACAGGGTCCAATGAAAAACTGTTTTTT,.,TRBJ1-4,TRBV7-6,TRBD1,14
CASRNPDKPLGYTF,TGTGCCAGCAGAAACCCCGACAAACCCCTTGGCTACACCTTC,few,TRBJ1-2,TRBV2,.,14
CASSLTGGTEAFF,TGTGCCAGCAGCTTAACCGGGGGAACTGAAGCTTTCTTT,.,TRBJ1-1,TRBV14,.,13
CASSLGGAGAYEQYF,TGTGCCAGCAGTTTAGGGGGCGCAGGGGCCTACGAGCAGTACTTC,.,TRBJ2-7,TRBV28,.,15
CASSVEQGTWGTIYF,TGTGCCAGCAGCGTAGAACAGGGGACCTGGGGCACCATATATTTT,.,TRBJ1-3,TRBV9,TRBD1,15
CASSYRGPYEQYF,TGTGCCAGCAGTTATCGGGGTCCCTACGAGCAGTACTTC,.,TRBJ2-7,TRBV6-2/TRBV6-3,.,13
CASSQAGPGASSNEKLFF,TGTGCCAGCAGCCAAGCCGGGCCAGGGGCTAGTTCTAATGAAAAACTGTTTTTT,.,TRBJ1-4,TRBV3-1/TRBV3-2,.,18
CASSFLGRGEQFF,TGTGCCAGCAGTTTTTTGGGTCGCGGTGAGCAGTTCTTC,.,TRBJ2-1,TRBV12-3/TRBV12-4,.,13
CASSPQGGYGYTF,TGCGCCAGCAGCCCTCAGGGTGGATATGGCTACACCTTC,.,TRBJ1-2,TRBV4-1,.,13
CASSQDRLALYEQYF,TGCGCCAGCAGCCAAGACCGGCTAGCTCTGTACGAGCAGTACTTC,.,TRBJ2-7,TRBV4-3,.,15
CASSLPGEGYGYTF,TGTGCCAGCAGTTTGCCAGGGGAAGGCTATGGCTACACCTTC,.,TRBJ1-2,TRBV28,.,14
CAMETYREQHF,TGTGCCATGGAAACTTACAGGGAGCAGCATTTT,.,TRBJ1-5,TRBV30,.,11
CASSVSPTGPGEQYF,TGCGCCAGCAGCGTGAGTCCGACAGGGCCCGGCGAGCAGTACTTC,once,TRBJ2-7,TRBV5-1,TRBD1,15
CASRIGRIGNQPQHF,TGTGCCAGTAGGATAGGCAGGATTGGCAATCAGCCCCAGCATTTT,.,TRBJ1-5,TRBV19,.,15
CASRSGQGAWGNTIYF,TGTGCCAGCAGATCGGGACAGGGGGCGTGGGGAAACACCATATATTTT,.,TRBJ1-3,TRBV28,TRBD1,16
CASSSAGYSNQPQHF,TGTGCCAGCAGTTCGGCGGGTTATAGCAATCAGCCCCAGCATTTT,.,TRBJ1-5,TRBV27,.,15
CASSDWERDGNIQYF,TGTGCCAGCAGTGACTGGGAGCGGGATGGAAACATTCAGTACTTC,.,TRBJ2-4,TRBV2,TRBD2,15
CASSVGRGSFEQYF,TGTGCCAGCAGCGTCGGCAGGGGCTCCTTCGAGCAGTACTTC,.,TRBJ2-7,TRBV7-2,.,14
CASSPRTASNTGELFF,TGTGCCAGCAGCCCCCGGACAGCTTCGAACACCGGGGAGCTGTTTTTT,.,TRBJ2-2,TRBV3-1/TRBV3-2,.,16
CASSLDPTAEVSNYGYTF,TGTGCCAGCAGCTTAGATCCAACGGCAGAGGTCTCTAACTATGGCTACACCTTC,.,TRBJ1-2,TRBV11-3,.,18
CASSLGTGKETQYF,TGTGCCAGCAGCTTAGGTACCGGGAAGGAGACCCAGTACTTC,.,TRBJ2-5,TRBV7-2,.,14
CASSLRGGSSYEQYF,TGTGCCAGCAGCTTAAGGGGGGGGAGTTCCTACGAGCAGTACTTC,.,TRBJ2-7,TRBV7-2,.,15
CASSLVVGTGDFATDTQYF,TGTGCCAGCAGCTTAGTAGTCGGGACAGGGGACTTCGCCACAGATACGCAGTATTTT,once,TRBJ2-3,TRBV11-3,TRBD1,19
CASSQDSEGRRFF,TGTGCCAGCAGCCAAGATTCAGAGGGCCGGCGGTTCTTC,.,TRBJ2-1,TRBV4-2,.,13
CASTFGGSAFF,TGTGCCAGCACCTTCGGGGGATCGGCTTTCTTT,.,TRBJ1-1,TRBV13,.,11
CASSLDEEKAQFF,TGTGCCAGCAGCTTAGATGAGGAAAAGGCTCAGTTCTTC,.,TRBJ2-1,TRBV7-9,.,13
CAISRVSGSNQPQHF,TGTGCCATCAGTCGAGTCTCGGGGAGCAATCAGCCCCAGCATTTT,.,TRBJ1-5,TRBV10-3,.,15
CASSLWTNQPQHF,TGTGCCAGCAGTTTGTGGACAAATCAGCCCCAGCATTTT,.,TRBJ1-5,TRBV28,.,13
CASRIRGNSGNTIYF,TGTGCCAGCAGGATCCGGGGGAACTCTGGAAACACCATATATTTT,.,TRBJ1-3,TRBV28,.,15
CASSVPTTQETRYF,TGTGCCAGCAGTGTGCCCACGACTCAAGAGACCCGGTACTTC,.,TRBJ2-5,TRBV2,.,14
CASSSGQGNYGYTF,TGTGCCAGCAGTTCGGGACAGGGGAACTATGGCTACACCTTC,.,TRBJ1-2,TRBV28,TRBD1,14
CASSIPGQGTEQYF,TGTGCCAGCAGTATCCCGGGACAGGGGACCGAGCAGTACTTC,.,TRBJ2-7,TRBV6-6,TRBD1,14
CASSNRRDRYQETQYF,TGTGCCAGCAGCAATCGCCGGGACAGATACCAAGAGACCCAGTACTTC,.,TRBJ2-5,TRBV7-8,TRBD1,16
CASSQFISGNTIYF,TGTGCCAGCAGCCAATTCATCTCTGGAAACACCATATATTTT,.,TRBJ1-3,TRBV3-1/TRBV3-2,.,14
CASSIQGALNQPQHF,TGTGCCAGCAGCATTCAGGGGGCCCTAAATCAGCCCCAGCATTTT,.,TRBJ1-5,TRBV5-4,TRBD1,15
CASSYAGSTDTQYF,TGTGCCAGCTCTTACGCGGGGTCCACAGATACGCAGTATTTT,.,TRBJ2-3,TRBV18,.,14
CASSSGQLYEQYF,TGTGCCAGCAGCTCCGGACAGCTCTACGAGCAGTACTTC,.,TRBJ2-7,TRBV7-2,.,13
CASSFGTSDTGELFF,TGCGCCAGCAGCTTCGGGACTAGCGACACCGGGGAGCTGTTTTTT,.,TRBJ2-2,TRBV5-1,TRBD2,15
CASSVTGMNTEAFF,TGCGCCAGCAGCGTGACAGGGATGAACACTGAAGCTTTCTTT,.,TRBJ1-1,TRBV5-1,TRBD1,14
CAWSAIGTGSSNQPQHF,TGTGCCTGGAGTGCGATTGGGACAGGGTCTAGCAATCAGCCCCAGCATTTT,once,TRBJ1-5,TRBV30,TRBD1,17
CASRPALALMRFF,TGTGCCAGCAGACCCGCGCTAGCGCTAATGCGATTCTTC,.,TRBJ2-1,TRBV28,.,13
CASSQRLADTDTQYF,TGCGCCAGCAGCCAACGACTAGCGGACACAGATACGCAGTATTTT,few,TRBJ2-3,TRBV4-3,TRBD2,15
CASSTDRSSYEQYF,TGTGCCAGCAGTACCGACAGGAGCTCCTACGAGCAGTACTTC,.,TRBJ2-7,TRBV6-2/TRBV6-3,.,14
CAIQRTGSEYEQYF,TGTGCCATACAAAGGACAGGGTCGGAATACGAGCAGTACTTC,once,TRBJ2-7,TRBV10-3,TRBD1,14